This T cell receptor (beta chain) was found in a study of T cell responses to AZD1222 COVID-19 vaccine. Per germline, CDR1 SEHNR and CDR2 FQNEAQ (reference sequence). Between the trimmed V and J ends, which lost 6 bases and 1 base, there was a span of 9 bases. The CDR3 runs to 13 residues. Produced via immunoSEQ multiplex PCR; TCRdb's table is partial and in-frame only. This table has 120,000 or so clones, approximately 94% appearing once. This chain uses TRBV7-9 with TRBJ1-1; D unclear. This specimen was peripheral blood, taken 28 days after the second AZD1222 dose. This receptor was taken from an adult who received the AZD1222 COVID-19 vaccine. The DNA for the CDR3 is TGTGCCAGCAGGGTAGGTGCGAACACTGAAGCTTTCTTT. Amino acid sequence: CASRVGANTEAFF.